This is a list of T cell receptor beta chains from one sample in a study of blood T cells in healthy people across ages. TCRdb reprocessed the 5' RACE reads via MiXCR and lists one record per CDR3 protein. The table has 920,000 or so distinct CDR3 sequences, more than 40% seen once; the top ten hold over 15%. Sequencing used blood. The receptors were gathered from a woman in her sixties in good health. CDR3s include the opening cysteine and the closing phenylalanine or tryptophan. Fields, in order: V gene, J gene, clone size, D gene, CDR3 protein, CDR3 DNA. D genes are given only for firm matches. A row's size may be missing; if present it is once, few, many or a size class.

TRBV2	TRBJ1-2	NA	TRBD1	CASSARQGLGGYTF	TGTGCCAGCAGCGCAAGACAGGGGTTAGGGGGCTACACCTTC
TRBV11-2	TRBJ2-7	NA	NA	CASSFSQDLRYEQYF	TGTGCCAGCAGCTTCAGTCAGGACCTTCGATATGAGCAGTACTTC
TRBV6-6	TRBJ2-7	NA	NA	CASSYRVKEGVYEQYF	TGTGCCAGCAGTTACAGGGTCAAGGAGGGGGTATACGAGCAGTACTTC
TRBV6-5	TRBJ2-1	NA	TRBD1	CASNQDRYNEQFF	TGTGCCAGCAACCAGGACAGGTACAATGAGCAGTTCTTC
TRBV6-1	TRBJ1-2	few	NA	CASRDWTYGYTF	TGTGCCAGCAGAGACTGGACCTATGGCTACACCTTC
TRBV7-2	TRBJ2-1	few	TRBD2	CASSLGPPTSGMDNEQFF	TGTGCCAGCAGCTTAGGGCCTCCAACTAGCGGGATGGACAATGAGCAGTTCTTC
TRBV7-6	TRBJ2-7	NA	NA	CASSPWTGHEQYF	TGTGCCAGCAGTCCCTGGACGGGACACGAGCAGTACTTC
TRBV10-2	TRBJ2-7	NA	NA	CASSDYKRTYEQYF	TGCGCCAGCAGTGATTACAAGAGGACCTACGAGCAGTACTTC
TRBV12-3/TRBV12-4	TRBJ2-1	NA	NA	CASSSSPGVSNEQFF	TGTGCCAGCAGTTCAAGTCCGGGAGTAAGTAATGAGCAGTTCTTC
TRBV5-5	TRBJ2-7	few	NA	CASTPSGFDEQYF	TGTGCCAGCACCCCGTCGGGTTTCGACGAGCAGTACTTC
TRBV5-1	TRBJ2-3	NA	TRBD2	CASSSRGGLAGGRGADTQYF	TGCGCCAGCAGCTCGAGGGGAGGACTAGCGGGAGGCCGGGGCGCAGATACGCAGTATTTT
TRBV12-3/TRBV12-4	TRBJ2-1	few	NA	CASSFYGGEQFF	TGTGCCAGCAGTTTCTATGGTGGTGAGCAGTTCTTC
TRBV5-1	TRBJ2-7	NA	TRBD2	CASSFTVAGASGPSYEQYF	TGCGCCAGCAGCTTTACAGTGGCCGGGGCTAGCGGGCCCTCCTACGAGCAGTACTTC
TRBV30	TRBJ2-7	few	NA	CAWGVGTYEQYF	TGTGCCTGGGGCGTAGGGACCTACGAGCAGTACTTC
TRBV20-1	TRBJ2-3	NA	TRBD2	CSAQSGRTDTQYF	TGCAGTGCTCAGAGCGGGAGAACAGATACGCAGTATTTT
TRBV2	TRBJ2-3	NA	NA	CASRHRGVPSWDGTDTQYF	TGTGCCAGCAGGCATAGGGGGGTACCCTCCTGGGATGGCACAGATACGCAGTATTTT
TRBV15	TRBJ2-7	NA	TRBD2	CATTAGLADYEQYF	TGTGCCACCACGGCGGGACTAGCGGATTACGAGCAGTACTTC
TRBV5-1	TRBJ1-2	once	TRBD1	CASRDGTGGAGYTF	TGCGCCAGCAGGGACGGGACAGGGGGCGCCGGCTACACCTTC
TRBV7-9	TRBJ2-3	few	NA	CASSSELRGYTQYF	TGTGCCAGCAGCTCGGAGTTGCGTGGGTATACGCAGTATTTT
TRBV25-1	TRBJ2-1	NA	NA	CASMAIGSYNEQFF	TGTGCCAGCATGGCCATAGGCTCCTACAATGAGCAGTTCTTC
TRBV4-2	TRBJ2-5	few	TRBD2	CASSQWASGLSAETQYF	TGTGCCAGCAGCCAATGGGCTAGCGGGCTATCTGCGGAGACCCAGTACTTC
TRBV7-9	TRBJ1-2	NA	TRBD1	CASSSSSRGRRNYGYTF	TGTGCCAGCAGCTCCAGCTCCAGGGGGCGCCGGAACTATGGCTACACCTTC
TRBV29-1	TRBJ2-5	NA	TRBD2	CSVGGLAGPTDPWEETQYF	TGCAGCGTCGGGGGACTAGCGGGACCAACCGATCCCTGGGAAGAGACCCAGTACTTC
TRBV7-9	TRBJ2-7	few	TRBD1	CASVGQSGYEQYF	TGTGCCAGTGTGGGACAGTCCGGATACGAGCAGTACTTC
TRBV10-3	TRBJ1-1	NA	TRBD1	CAISRDRSIEAFF	TGTGCCATCAGTCGGGACAGGAGCATTGAAGCTTTCTTT
TRBV29-1	TRBJ1-2	few	NA	CSDGRDGYTF	TGCAGCGATGGTCGCGATGGCTACACCTTC
TRBV7-3	TRBJ1-6	NA	NA	CASSLTGAGSPLHF	TGTGCCAGCAGCTTAACAGGGGCGGGATCACCCCTCCACTTT
TRBV20-1	TRBJ2-7	NA	NA	CSARDPRDAYEQYF	TGCAGTGCTAGAGATCCCCGAGACGCCTACGAGCAGTACTTC
TRBV29-1	TRBJ1-5	NA	NA	CSARVGSNQPQHF	TGCAGCGCTAGGGTAGGGAGCAATCAGCCCCAGCATTTT
TRBV3-1	TRBJ1-4	NA	TRBD1	CASSQGSAGGNEKLFF	TGTGCCAGCAGCCAAGGCTCGGCAGGGGGTAATGAAAAACTGTTTTTT